One and the same sample provided the 2 T cell receptor beta chains below, sequenced in a study of blood T cell repertoires in COVID-19. The data were produced by immunoSEQ multiplex PCR, yet TCRdb's version contains in-frame clones alone and is incomplete. The table has 65,000 or so clones, more than 75% seen once. Input material: peripheral blood. The source is a man aged 55-75 years with acute or convalescent COVID-19.

This clone occurred once. This chain connects TRBV21-1 to TRBJ1-6; TRBD1, the table's D call, was not compared with the DNA. TRBV21-1 is classified as a pseudogene. The CDR3 consists of 13 residues. CDR3 nucleotide sequence: TGTGCCAGCAGCAAGACAGGGGGATCACCCCTCCACTTT. It yields the protein CASSKTGGSPLHF.

The V call is TRBV6-5, the J call TRBJ2-7; 9 nucleotides match TRBD1. V lost 11 bases, J lost 7 bases, and 12 bases stayed unmatched. This CDR3 has 13 residues. CDR1 is MNHEY, CDR2 SVGAGI, per germline. The chain's CDR3 is CAAVGTGHGEQYF. DNA of the CDR3: TGTGCCGCAGTGGGGACAGGGCACGGAGAGCAGTACTTC.